These T cell receptor beta chains were read from a single sample in a study of monozygotic twins with inflammatory bowel disease. TCRdb re-called the 5' RACE reads; one entry per CDR3 protein, DNA not given. This listing includes 300,000 to 350,000 distinct CDR3 sequences. The source material was blood. The receptors were sampled from a human donor with ulcerative colitis or Crohn's disease, or a healthy co-twin of an affected twin (not recorded which). CDR3s include the opening cysteine and the closing phenylalanine or tryptophan. Each record gives: J gene, V gene, CDR3 protein.

>TRBJ2-1|TRBV4-1
CASSQESVLESSYNEQFF
>TRBJ2-2|TRBV7-8
CASYVRGPPGELFF
>TRBJ2-1|TRBV20-1
CSASLIAGWPDNEQFF
>TRBJ1-1|TRBV19
CASSKWDGEAFF
>TRBJ2-1|TRBV12-3/TRBV12-4
CASSRLAESSYNEQFF
>TRBJ2-1|TRBV12-3/TRBV12-4
CASTPIQAGSLGNEQFF
>TRBJ1-2|TRBV18
CASSLTNRDDNYGYTF
>TRBJ2-5|TRBV5-8
CASSLGLIDQETQYF
>TRBJ2-2|TRBV5-1
CASSPPPENTGELFF
>TRBJ1-5|TRBV12-3/TRBV12-4
CASSRRDVINQPQHF
>TRBJ2-2|TRBV20-1
CSARDLLITGELFF
>TRBJ1-1|TRBV27
CASSLKDRGSYAFF
>TRBJ2-7|TRBV19
CASTPDSRSYEQYF
>TRBJ2-1|TRBV5-1
CASSHGLAGVNEQFF
>TRBJ1-5|TRBV6-2/TRBV6-3
CASSGDINQPQHF
>TRBJ2-3|TRBV6-5
CASSYDGSNTDTQYF
>TRBJ2-3|TRBV12-3/TRBV12-4
CASSWDRESPDTQYF
>TRBJ2-3|TRBV6-5
CASRETGTDTQYF
>TRBJ2-7|TRBV27
CASNPSGAPSYEQYF
>TRBJ2-1|TRBV2
CASGLAVYNEQFF
>TRBJ1-2|TRBV6-2/TRBV6-3
CASSWRTAGGGYGYTF
>TRBJ2-3|TRBV5-1
CASSFQPHPDTDTQYF
>TRBJ2-7|TRBV25-1
CASSELISIGEQYF
>TRBJ1-4|TRBV6-5
CASSYSGQGSTKLFF
>TRBJ1-6|TRBV20-1
CSARGLDSSYNSPLHF
>TRBJ2-7|TRBV7-9
CASSLQSPITGSREQYF
>TRBJ1-5|TRBV7-2
CASSFDSHRPQHF
>TRBJ2-7|TRBV6-5
CASKDGSSYEQYF
>TRBJ2-3|TRBV7-3
CAISLRPRRRLTGTLGTDTQYF
>TRBJ2-7|TRBV6-6
CASSNDRGPSF
>TRBJ2-5|TRBV20-1
CSARVFGFEETQYF
>TRBJ2-3|TRBV20-1
CSARDQGTDTQYF
>TRBJ1-4|TRBV12-3/TRBV12-4
CASSFGGGGVKLFF
>TRBJ2-2|TRBV27
CASKWGPDTGELFF
>TRBJ2-7|TRBV7-9
CASSLDPPGGVHEQYF
>TRBJ1-6|TRBV6-1
CASSDFGRSPLHF
>TRBJ1-5|TRBV20-1
CSARDGGTQPQHF
>TRBJ1-2|TRBV14
CASSQVYGSNYGYTF